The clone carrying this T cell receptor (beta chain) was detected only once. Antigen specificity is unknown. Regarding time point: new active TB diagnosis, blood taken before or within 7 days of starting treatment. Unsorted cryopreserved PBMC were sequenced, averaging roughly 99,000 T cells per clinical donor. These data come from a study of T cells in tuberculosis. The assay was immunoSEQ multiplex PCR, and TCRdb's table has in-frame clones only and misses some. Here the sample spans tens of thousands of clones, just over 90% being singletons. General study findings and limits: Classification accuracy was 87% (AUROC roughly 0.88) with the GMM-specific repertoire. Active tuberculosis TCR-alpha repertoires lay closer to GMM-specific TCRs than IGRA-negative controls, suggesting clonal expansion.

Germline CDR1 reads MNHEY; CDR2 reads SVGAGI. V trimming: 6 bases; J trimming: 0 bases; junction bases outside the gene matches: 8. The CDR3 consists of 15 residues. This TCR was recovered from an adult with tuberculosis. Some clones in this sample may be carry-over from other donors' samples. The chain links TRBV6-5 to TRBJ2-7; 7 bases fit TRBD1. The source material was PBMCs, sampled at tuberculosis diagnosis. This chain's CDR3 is CASRLSGQSSYEQYF. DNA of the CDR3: TGTGCCAGCAGGCTCTCGGGACAGAGCTCCTACGAGCAGTACTTC.